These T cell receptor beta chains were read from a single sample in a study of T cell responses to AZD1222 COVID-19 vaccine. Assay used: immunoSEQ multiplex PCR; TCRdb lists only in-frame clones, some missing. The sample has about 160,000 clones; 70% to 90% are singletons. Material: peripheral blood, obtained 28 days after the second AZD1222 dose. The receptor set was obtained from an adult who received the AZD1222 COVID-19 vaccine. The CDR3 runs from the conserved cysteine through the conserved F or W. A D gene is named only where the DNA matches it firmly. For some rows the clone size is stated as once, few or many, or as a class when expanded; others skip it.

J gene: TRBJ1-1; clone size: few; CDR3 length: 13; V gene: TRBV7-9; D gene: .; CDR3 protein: CASSLVQNTEAFF; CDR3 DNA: TGTGCCAGCAGCTTAGTACAGAACACTGAAGCTTTCTTT
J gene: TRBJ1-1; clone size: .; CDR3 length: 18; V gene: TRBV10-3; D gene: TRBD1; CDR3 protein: CAISEGGETGTGSTEAFF; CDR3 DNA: TGTGCCATCAGTGAGGGAGGAGAAACCGGGACAGGGTCAACTGAAGCTTTCTTT
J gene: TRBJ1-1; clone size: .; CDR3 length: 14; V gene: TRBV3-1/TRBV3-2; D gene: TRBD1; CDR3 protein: CASNQLGTGTEAFF; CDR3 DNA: TGTGCCAGTAATCAACTTGGGACAGGCACTGAAGCTTTCTTT
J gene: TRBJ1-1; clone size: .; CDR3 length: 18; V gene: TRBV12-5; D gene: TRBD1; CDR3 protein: CASGLKLRTGVESTEAFF; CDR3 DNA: TGTGCTAGTGGTTTGAAACTTCGGACAGGGGTAGAGTCCACTGAAGCTTTCTTT
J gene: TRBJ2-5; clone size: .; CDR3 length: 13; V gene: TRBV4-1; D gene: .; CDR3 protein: CASSNVKQETQYF; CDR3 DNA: TGCGCCAGCAGCAACGTCAAACAAGAGACCCAGTACTTC
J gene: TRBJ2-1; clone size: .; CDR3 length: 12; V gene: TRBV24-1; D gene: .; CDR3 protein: CATRTRTGEQFF; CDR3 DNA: TGTGCCACCAGGACTCGAACGGGTGAGCAGTTCTTC
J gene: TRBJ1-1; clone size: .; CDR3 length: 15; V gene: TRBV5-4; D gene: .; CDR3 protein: CASSLGPPREVKAFF; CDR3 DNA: TGTGCCAGCAGCCTTGGGCCCCCAAGGGAGGTGAAAGCTTTCTTT
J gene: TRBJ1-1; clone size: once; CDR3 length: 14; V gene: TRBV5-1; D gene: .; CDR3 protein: CASSHLQANTEAFF; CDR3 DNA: TGCGCCAGCAGCCATCTTCAGGCTAACACTGAAGCTTTCTTT
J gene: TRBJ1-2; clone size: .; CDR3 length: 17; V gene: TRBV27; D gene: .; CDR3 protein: CASSPGTSYGANYGYTF; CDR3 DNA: TGTGCCAGCAGTCCGGGGACATCCTACGGAGCTAACTATGGCTACACCTTC
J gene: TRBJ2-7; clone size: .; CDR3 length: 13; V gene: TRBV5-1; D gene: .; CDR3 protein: CASSPPSVYEQYF; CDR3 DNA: TGCGCCAGCAGCCCACCAAGTGTCTACGAGCAGTACTTC
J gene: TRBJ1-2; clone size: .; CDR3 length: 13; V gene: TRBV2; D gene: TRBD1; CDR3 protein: CASVGQDSYGYTF; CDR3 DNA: TGTGCCAGCGTGGGACAGGACTCCTATGGCTACACCTTC
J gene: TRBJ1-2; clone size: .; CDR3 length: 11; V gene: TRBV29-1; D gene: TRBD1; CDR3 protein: CSVGTVYGYTF; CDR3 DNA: TGCAGCGTGGGGACAGTCTATGGCTACACCTTC
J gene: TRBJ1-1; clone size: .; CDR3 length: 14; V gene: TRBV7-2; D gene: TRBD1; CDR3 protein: CASSSGQLNTEAFF; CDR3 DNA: TGTGCCAGCAGCTCGGGACAGCTGAACACTGAAGCTTTCTTT
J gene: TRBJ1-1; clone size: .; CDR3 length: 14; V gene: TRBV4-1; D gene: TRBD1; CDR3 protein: CASSLRGLNTEAFF; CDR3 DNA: TGCGCCAGCAGCTTAAGGGGGCTGAACACTGAAGCTTTCTTT
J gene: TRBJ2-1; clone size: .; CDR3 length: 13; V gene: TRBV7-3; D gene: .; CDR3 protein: CASSSSLKTEQFF; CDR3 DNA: TGTGCCAGCAGCTCCTCCCTAAAGACTGAGCAGTTCTTC
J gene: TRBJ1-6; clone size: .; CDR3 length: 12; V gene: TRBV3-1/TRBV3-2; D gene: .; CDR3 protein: CASSLGGLSLHF; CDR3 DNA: TGTGCCAGCAGCCTTGGGGGACTGTCCCTCCACTTT
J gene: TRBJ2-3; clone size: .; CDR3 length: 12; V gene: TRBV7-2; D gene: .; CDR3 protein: CASSLSTDTQYF; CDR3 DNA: TGTGCCAGCAGCCTGAGCACAGATACGCAGTATTTT
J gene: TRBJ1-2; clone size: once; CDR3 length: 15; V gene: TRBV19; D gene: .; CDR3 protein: CASRTGSRDYYGYTF; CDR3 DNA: TGTGCCAGTAGGACCGGGAGCAGGGATTACTATGGCTACACCTTC
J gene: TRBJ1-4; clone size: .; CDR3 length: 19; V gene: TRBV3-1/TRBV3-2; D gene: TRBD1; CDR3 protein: CASSQEIGDRGPSNEKLFF; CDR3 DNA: TGTGCCAGCAGCCAAGAGATCGGGGACAGGGGGCCATCTAATGAAAAACTGTTTTTT
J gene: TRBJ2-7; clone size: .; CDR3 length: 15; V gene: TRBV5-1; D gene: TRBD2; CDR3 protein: CASSLDLAGGREQYF; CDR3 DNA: TGCGCCAGCAGCTTGGACCTAGCGGGGGGGCGAGAGCAGTACTTC
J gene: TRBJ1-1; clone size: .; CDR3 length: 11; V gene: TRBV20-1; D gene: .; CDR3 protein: CSARGDTEAFF; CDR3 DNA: TGCAGTGCTAGGGGGGACACTGAAGCTTTCTTT
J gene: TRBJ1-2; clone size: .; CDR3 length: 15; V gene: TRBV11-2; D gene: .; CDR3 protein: CASSLTWENTYGYTF; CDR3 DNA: TGTGCCAGCAGCTTAACCTGGGAAAATACCTATGGCTACACCTTC
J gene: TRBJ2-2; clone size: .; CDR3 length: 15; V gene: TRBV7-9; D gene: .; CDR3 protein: CASSLGSGELGELFF; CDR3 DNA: TGTGCCAGCAGCTTAGGTTCAGGGGAACTCGGGGAGCTGTTTTTT
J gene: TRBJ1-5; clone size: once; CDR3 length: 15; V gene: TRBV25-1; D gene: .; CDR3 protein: CASSDGGYSNQPQHF; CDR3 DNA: TGTGCCAGCAGTGACGGGGGGTATAGCAATCAGCCCCAGCATTTT
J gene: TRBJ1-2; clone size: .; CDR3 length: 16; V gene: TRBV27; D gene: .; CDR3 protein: CASSLSPSPGTYGYTF; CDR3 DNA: TGTGCCAGCAGTTTATCCCCTTCTCCCGGGACATATGGCTACACCTTC
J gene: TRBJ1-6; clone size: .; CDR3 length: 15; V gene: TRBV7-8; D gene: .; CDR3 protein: CASGPPAGVRSPLHF; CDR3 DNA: TGTGCCAGCGGCCCCCCGGCGGGAGTACGATCACCCCTCCACTTT
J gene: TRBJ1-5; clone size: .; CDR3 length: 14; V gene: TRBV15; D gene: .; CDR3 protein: CATSRDHSNQPQHF; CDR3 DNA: TGTGCCACCAGCAGAGATCATAGCAATCAGCCCCAGCATTTT
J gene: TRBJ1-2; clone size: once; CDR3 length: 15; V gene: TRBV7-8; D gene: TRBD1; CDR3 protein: CASSLGQALDYGYTF; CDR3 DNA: TGTGCCAGCAGCTTGGGACAGGCTCTCGACTATGGCTACACCTTC
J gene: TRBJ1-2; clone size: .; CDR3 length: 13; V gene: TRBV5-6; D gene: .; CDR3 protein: CATFRAGLYGYTF; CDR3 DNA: TGTGCCACCTTTCGGGCCGGACTCTATGGCTACACCTTC
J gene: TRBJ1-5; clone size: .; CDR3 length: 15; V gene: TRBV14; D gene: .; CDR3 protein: CASSRAGRRNQPQHF; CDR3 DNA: TGTGCCAGCAGCCGTGCGGGTCGCCGCAATCAGCCCCAGCATTTT
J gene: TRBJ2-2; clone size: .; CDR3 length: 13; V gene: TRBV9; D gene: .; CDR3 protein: CASSRDGTGELFF; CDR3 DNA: TGTGCCAGCAGCCGGGACGGCACCGGGGAGCTGTTTTTT